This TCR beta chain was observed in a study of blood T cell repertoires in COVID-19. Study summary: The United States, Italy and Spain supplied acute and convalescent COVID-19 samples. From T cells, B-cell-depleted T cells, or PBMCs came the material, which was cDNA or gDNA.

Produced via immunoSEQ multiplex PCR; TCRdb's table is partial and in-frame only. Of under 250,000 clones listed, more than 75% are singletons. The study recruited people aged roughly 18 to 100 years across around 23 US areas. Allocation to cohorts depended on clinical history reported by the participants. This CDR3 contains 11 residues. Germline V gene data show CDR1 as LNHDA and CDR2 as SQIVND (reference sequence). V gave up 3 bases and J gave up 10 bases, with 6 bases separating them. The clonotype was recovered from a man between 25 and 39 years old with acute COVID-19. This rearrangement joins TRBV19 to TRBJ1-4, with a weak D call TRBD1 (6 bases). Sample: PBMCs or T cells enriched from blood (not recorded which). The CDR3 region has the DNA TGTGCCAGTAGTATGACAGGAAAACTGTTTTTT. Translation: CASSMTGKLFF. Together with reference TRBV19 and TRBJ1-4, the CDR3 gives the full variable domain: DGGITQSPKYLFRKEGQNVTLSCEQNLNHDAMYWYRQDPGQGLRLIYYSQIVNDFQKGDIAEGYSVSREKKESFPLTVTSAQKNPTAFYLCASSMTGKLFFGSGTQLSVL.